This T cell receptor beta chain was sequenced during a study of blood T cell repertoires in COVID-19 (dated by TCRdb to the early 2020s). Regarding the complete study: Collaborator samples came from the United States, Italy and Spain and covered acute and convalescent phases of COVID-19. The repertoires were made available in a free public database intended to serve as a resource for research on the immune response to SARS-CoV-2. Subjects who had been exposed to COVID-19, were actively infected with it, or had recovered from it provided the deeply sampled blood TCRbeta repertoires that made up the dataset. The sample metadata nearly always contained a de-identified subject ID, COVID-19 status, age in years and sex. The material from the prospective study consisted of cDNA or gDNA derived from T cells, B-cell-depleted T cells, or PBMCs. Samples came from the ongoing ImmuneRACE study (first 160 participants) plus 1,254 subjects from 6 global collaborators. Where HLA class I and class II types were available, the types were taken from metadata supplied by the sample provider, not from assay-based typing. The study at large found these results: The quantity of clinical and demographic metadata differed by source and by participant and was supplied without curation.

TCRbeta CDR3 regions were amplified from genomic DNA by means of the immunoSEQ Assay, a bias-controlled multiplex PCR. The original methods were these. The number of nucleated cells in each sample was estimated from the amplification of reference gene primers within the assay. To quantify the absolute abundance of each unique TCRbeta CDR3 rearrangement, sequence reads were collapsed and filtered. For each sample, productive Simpson clonality was calculated as the square root of Simpson's diversity index over productive rearrangements. TCRdb re-hosts the immuneACCESS table, in-frame sequences only. Its copies lack some clones; in the studies checked, an unresolved V gene accounts for under half of them, and the cause for the rest is not known. V, J and clone size are those of that table, while D and trimming were read from the DNA. For this sample the table gives 360,000 or so clones, of which under 85% were detected only once. The ten biggest clones cover 5% to 5.5% of the sample.

Enrolling through a virtual design, the prospective study's participants ranged in age from roughly 18 to 89 years and lived across roughly 23 United States geographic areas. In the prospective study, participants were assigned to cohorts based on the clinical history participants reported in a screening survey and a study questionnaire. Recovered participants in ImmuneRACE Cohort 3 were defined by two consecutive negative NP/OP PCR tests, clearance by a healthcare professional, or resolution of symptoms. In the prospective study, mobile phlebotomists collected whole blood, serum and a nasopharyngeal or oropharyngeal swab from each participant. Additional blood draws and questionnaires over an approximately 2-month period could optionally be provided by prospective study participants. Before DNA extraction, blood samples from the prospective study were shipped at room temperature or frozen. CDR1 and CDR2 are read off the germline V gene (reference sequence) as LNHDA and SQIVND. The CDR3 measures 13 amino acids from cysteine to phenylalanine. Kept here is only the CDR3 DNA, which spans 39 bases and is read in frame from base 1. Deletion took 4 bases off V and 7 bases off J, with a span of 14 bases between the germline ends.

On this clone: What this receptor recognizes is not known. Per-nucleotide qualities are absent, and no much larger clonotype sits a single base away.

The receptor chain draws on TRBV19 and TRBJ2-7, with no confidently assigned D gene. This TCR derives from a woman aged 45-59 years who had recovered from COVID-19. Sequenced material: PBMCs or T cells enriched from blood (not recorded which). The DNA sequence is TGTGCCAGTAGTACCACAGTGCCTGGGGAGCAGTACTTC. This is translated as CASSTTVPGEQYF.